This T cell receptor (beta chain) was identified during a study of beta chain features in type 1 diabetes. Sequenced material consisted of expressed TCRB transcripts (all of the isolated RNA was reverse transcribed). Only in-frame clones appear in the TCRdb table, and some are missing; sequencing was by immunoSEQ multiplex PCR. The profile shows 400,000 to 600,000 clones, roughly 31% of them singletons. Staining for CD45RO/CCR7/CD25/CD127/CD95/CD27 allowed sorting of CD4+ naive, central memory, regulatory and stem cell-like memory cells. The CDR3 length is 13 residues. V was trimmed by 8 bases and J by 7 bases, leaving 18 bases between them. CDR1 MGHDK and CDR2 SYGVNS come from the germline V gene. In this sample, this clone turned up a few times.

The gene calls are TRBV25-1 and TRBJ2-7; D may be TRBD1 (6 bases). This sequence was found in a man in his late teens or twenties in good health. Source material: naive CD4+ T cells from blood. The DNA for the CDR3 is TGTGCCAGCGCCTTACAGGGTTCCCAAGAGCAGTACTTC. This translates into CASALQGSQEQYF.